At least ten counts were recorded for the clone carrying this T cell receptor (beta chain). Antigen specificity is unknown. For blood RNA, unsorted whole blood served as the source, and germline DNA was extracted too. The input was approximately 500 ng total RNA; TCR beta cDNA was made from it with a constant-region primer. ARM-PCR, slightly modified, supplied the TCR beta libraries through three nested multiplex PCR rounds. Investigators reported that the first two PCR rounds, at roughly 11 cycles each, used TRBV1-TRBV30 forward primers with a C-beta reverse primer. One entry per CDR3 protein, called by TCRdb with MiXCR from the multiplex PCR reads. Here the sample spans 330,000 or so distinct CDR3 sequences, 65% being singletons. These data belong to a study of tumor-infiltrating lymphocytes in primary liver carcinoma. Between the trimmed V and J ends, which lost 0 bases and 4 bases, there was a span of 7 bases. The V gene's germline CDR1 is ENHRY and CDR2 SYGVKD. This CDR3 is built from 13 residues.

Study-level points and caveats: Overlap in tumor-adjacent and tumor-blood pairs fell below that of tumor region pairs.

This rearrangement joins TRBV10-3 to TRBJ2-7; no definite D call. This clonotype was obtained from a middle-aged man with primary liver carcinoma and hepatitis B virus infection. Input material: peripheral blood. The CDR3: CAISESTEYEQYF. CDR3 coding DNA: TGTGCCATCAGTGAGTCGACGGAGTACGAGCAGTACTTC.